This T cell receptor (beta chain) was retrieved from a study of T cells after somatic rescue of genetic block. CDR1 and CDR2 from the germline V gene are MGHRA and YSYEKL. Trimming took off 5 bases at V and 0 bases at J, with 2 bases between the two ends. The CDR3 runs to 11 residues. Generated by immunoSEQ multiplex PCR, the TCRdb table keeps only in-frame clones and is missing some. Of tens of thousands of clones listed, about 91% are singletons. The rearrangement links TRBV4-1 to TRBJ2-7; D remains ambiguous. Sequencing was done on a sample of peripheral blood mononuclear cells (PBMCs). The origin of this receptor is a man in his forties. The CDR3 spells CASSVSYEQYF. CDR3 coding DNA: TGCGCCAGCAGCGTCTCCTACGAGCAGTACTTC.